The clone carrying this TCR beta chain showed up many times. Its specificity is unknown. From germline, CDR1 is SGHTA and CDR2 FQGNSA. V was trimmed by 1 base and J by 3 bases, leaving 15 bases between them. The CDR3 is 16 residues long. This sample was taken from a study of T cell repertoires in cytomegalovirus infection. Study-wide background: Recently identified HLA-C-restricted CMV epitopes and well-studied HLA-B-restricted CMV epitopes were used by the study. Through public TCR beta signatures, both CMV infection and matching HLA type were indicated.

Each CDR3 protein gets one entry after TCRdb re-called the reads with MiXCR. The data hold some 500,000 distinct CDR3 sequences, with over 35% observed a single time. General study points: CMV carriers with the relevant HLA were identified by cumulative public TCR beta family frequency. The ex vivo response was dominated by HLA-C-restricted CMV-specific TCR beta clonotypes.

This rearrangement joins TRBV7-2 to TRBJ2-5, with D hard to call. The material was cultured PBMCs, obtained from culture after CMV antigen stimulation. The sequence was obtained from a human donor in good health (CMV status not recorded). Some clones in this sample may be carry-over from other donors' samples. In DNA, the CDR3 is TGTGCCAGCAGCTTAGACGTATTTTTGAAGAAAGAGACCCAGTACTTC. It is translated as CASSLDVFLKKETQYF.